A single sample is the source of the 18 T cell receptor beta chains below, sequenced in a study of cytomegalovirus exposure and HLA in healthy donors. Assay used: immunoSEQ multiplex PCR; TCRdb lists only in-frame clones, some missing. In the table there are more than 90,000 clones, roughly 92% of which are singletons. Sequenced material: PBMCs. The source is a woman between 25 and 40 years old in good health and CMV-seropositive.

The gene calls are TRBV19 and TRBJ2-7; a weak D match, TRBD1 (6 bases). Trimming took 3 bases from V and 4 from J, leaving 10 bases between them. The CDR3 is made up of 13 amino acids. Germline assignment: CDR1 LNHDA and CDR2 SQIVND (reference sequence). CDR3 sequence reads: CASSIGGRYEQYF. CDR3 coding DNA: TGTGCCAGTAGTATTGGGGGCCGTTACGAGCAGTACTTC.

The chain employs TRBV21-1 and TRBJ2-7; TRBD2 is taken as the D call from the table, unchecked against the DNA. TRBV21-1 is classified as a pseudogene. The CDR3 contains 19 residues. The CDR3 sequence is CASSDFGTTRENMTYEQYF. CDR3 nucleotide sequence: TGTGCCAGCAGCGACTTCGGGACTACTCGAGAGAACATGACCTACGAGCAGTACTTC.

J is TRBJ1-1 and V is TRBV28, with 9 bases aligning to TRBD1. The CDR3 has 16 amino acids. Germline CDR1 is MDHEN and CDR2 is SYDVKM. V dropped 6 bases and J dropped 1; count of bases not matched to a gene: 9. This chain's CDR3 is CASRYRGRGTNTEAFF. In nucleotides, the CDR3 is TGTGCCAGCAGATACAGGGGGCGCGGGACGAACACTGAAGCTTTCTTT.

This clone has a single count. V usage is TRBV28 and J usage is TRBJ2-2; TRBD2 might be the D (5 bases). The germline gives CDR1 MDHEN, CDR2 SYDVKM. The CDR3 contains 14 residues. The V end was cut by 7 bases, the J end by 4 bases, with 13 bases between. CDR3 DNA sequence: TGTGCCAGCACCAACCCCCGGGGCACCGGGGAGCTGTTTTTT. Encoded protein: CASTNPRGTGELFF. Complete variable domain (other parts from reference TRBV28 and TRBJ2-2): DVKVTQSSRYLVKRTGEKVFLECVQDMDHENMFWYRQDPGLGLRLIYFSYDVKMKEKGDIPEGYSVSREKKERFSLILESASTNQTSMYLCASTNPRGTGELFFGEGSRLTVL.

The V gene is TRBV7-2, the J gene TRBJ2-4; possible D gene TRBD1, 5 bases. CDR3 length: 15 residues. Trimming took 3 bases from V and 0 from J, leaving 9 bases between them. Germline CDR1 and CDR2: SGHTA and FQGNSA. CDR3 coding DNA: TGTGCCAGCAGCTTCGACAGTCTAGCCAAAAACATTCAGTACTTC. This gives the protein CASSFDSLAKNIQYF.

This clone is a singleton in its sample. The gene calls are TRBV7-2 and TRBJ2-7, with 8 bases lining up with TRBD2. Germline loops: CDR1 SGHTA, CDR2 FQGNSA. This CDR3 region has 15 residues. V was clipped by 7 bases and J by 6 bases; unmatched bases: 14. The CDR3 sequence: CASTLLGGAGGEQYF. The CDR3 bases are TGTGCCAGCACGCTTCTCGGTGGGGCGGGAGGCGAGCAGTACTTC.

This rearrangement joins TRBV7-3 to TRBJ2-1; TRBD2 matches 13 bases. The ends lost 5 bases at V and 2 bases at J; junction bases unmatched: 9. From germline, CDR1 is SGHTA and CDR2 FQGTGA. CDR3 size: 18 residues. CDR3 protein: CASSPGLAGDRPYNEQFF. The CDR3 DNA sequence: TGTGCCAGCAGCCCCGGACTAGCGGGAGATAGGCCCTACAATGAGCAGTTCTTC.

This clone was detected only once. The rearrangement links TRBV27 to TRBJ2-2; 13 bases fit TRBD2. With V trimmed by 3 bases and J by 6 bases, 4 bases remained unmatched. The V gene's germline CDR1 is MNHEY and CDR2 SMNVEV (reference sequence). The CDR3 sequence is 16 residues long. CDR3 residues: CASSFGLAGVAGELFF. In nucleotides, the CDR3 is TGTGCCAGCAGTTTCGGACTAGCGGGAGTGGCCGGGGAGCTGTTTTTT.

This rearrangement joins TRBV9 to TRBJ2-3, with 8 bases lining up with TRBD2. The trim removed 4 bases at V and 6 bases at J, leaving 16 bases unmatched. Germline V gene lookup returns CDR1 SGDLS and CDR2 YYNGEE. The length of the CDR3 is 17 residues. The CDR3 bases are TGTGCCAGCAGCCCCGATGGGGGAACGGGAGGGTGGGATACGCAGTATTTT. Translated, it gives CASSPDGGTGGWDTQYF.

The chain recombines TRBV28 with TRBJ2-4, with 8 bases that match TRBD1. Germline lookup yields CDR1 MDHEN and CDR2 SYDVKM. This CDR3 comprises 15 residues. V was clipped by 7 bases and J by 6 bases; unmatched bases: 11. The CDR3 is CASTQGGTGSNIQYF. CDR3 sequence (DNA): TGTGCCAGCACCCAAGGAGGGACAGGATCAAACATTCAGTACTTC. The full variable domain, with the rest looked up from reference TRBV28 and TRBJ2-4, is DVKVTQSSRYLVKRTGEKVFLECVQDMDHENMFWYRQDPGLGLRLIYFSYDVKMKEKGDIPEGYSVSREKKERFSLILESASTNQTSMYLCASTQGGTGSNIQYFGAGTRLSVL.

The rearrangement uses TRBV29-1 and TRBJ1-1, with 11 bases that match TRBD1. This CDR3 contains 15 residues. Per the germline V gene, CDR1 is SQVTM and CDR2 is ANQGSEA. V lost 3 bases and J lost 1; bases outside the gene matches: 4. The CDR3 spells CSVEIGTGGNTEAFF. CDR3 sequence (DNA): TGCAGCGTTGAGATCGGGACAGGGGGGAACACTGAAGCTTTCTTT.

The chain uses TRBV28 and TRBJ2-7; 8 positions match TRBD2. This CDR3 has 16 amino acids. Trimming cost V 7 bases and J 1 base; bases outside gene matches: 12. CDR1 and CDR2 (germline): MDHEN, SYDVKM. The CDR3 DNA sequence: TGTGCCAGCACCTTAAAGCGGGAGAAGGTGTCCTACGAGCAGTACTTC. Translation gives CASTLKREKVSYEQYF.

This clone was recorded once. The DNA of the CDR3 is TGTGCCTGGAGTGTACAGGGGTACGAGCAGTACTTC. It translates to CAWSVQGYEQYF. The chain has TRBV30 and TRBJ2-7; TRBD1 agrees at 7 bases. The CDR3 covers 12 residues. Per the germline V gene, CDR1 is GTSNPN and CDR2 is SVGIG (reference sequence). The V and J ends lost 0 bases and 4 bases, in that order; junction bases with no gene match: 0.

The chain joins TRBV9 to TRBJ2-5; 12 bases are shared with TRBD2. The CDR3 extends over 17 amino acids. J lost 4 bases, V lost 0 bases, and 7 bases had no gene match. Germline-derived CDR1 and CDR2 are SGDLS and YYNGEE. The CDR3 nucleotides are TGTGCCAGCAGCGTAGACCTAGCGGGAGGGCTAAGAGAGACCCAGTACTTC. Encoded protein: CASSVDLAGGLRETQYF.

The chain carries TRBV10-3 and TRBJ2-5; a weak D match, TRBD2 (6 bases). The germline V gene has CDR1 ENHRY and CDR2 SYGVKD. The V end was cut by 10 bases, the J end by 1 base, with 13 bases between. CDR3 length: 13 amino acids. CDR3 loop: CATGSSTQETQYF. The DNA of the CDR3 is TGTGCCACCGGGAGCTCGACCCAAGAGACCCAGTACTTC.

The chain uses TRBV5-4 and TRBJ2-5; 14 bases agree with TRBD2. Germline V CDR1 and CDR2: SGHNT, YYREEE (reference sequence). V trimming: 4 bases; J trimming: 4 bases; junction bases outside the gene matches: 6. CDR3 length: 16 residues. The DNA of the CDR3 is TGTGCCAGCAGCCCCGGGACTAGCGGGAGTGCAGAGACCCAGTACTTC. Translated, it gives CASSPGTSGSAETQYF.

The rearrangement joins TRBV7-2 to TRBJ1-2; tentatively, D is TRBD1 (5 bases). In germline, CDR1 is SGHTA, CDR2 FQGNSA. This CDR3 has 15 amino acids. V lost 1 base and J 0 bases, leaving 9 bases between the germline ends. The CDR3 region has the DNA TGTGCCAGCAGCTTAGACGGGACTGCTAACTATGGCTACACCTTC. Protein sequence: CASSLDGTANYGYTF.

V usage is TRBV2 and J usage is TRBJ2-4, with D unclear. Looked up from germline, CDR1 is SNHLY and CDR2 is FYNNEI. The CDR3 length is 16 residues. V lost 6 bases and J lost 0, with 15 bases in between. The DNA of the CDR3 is TGTGCCAGCAGCCCAGACATTACACTAGCCAAAAACATTCAGTACTTC. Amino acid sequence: CASSPDITLAKNIQYF.